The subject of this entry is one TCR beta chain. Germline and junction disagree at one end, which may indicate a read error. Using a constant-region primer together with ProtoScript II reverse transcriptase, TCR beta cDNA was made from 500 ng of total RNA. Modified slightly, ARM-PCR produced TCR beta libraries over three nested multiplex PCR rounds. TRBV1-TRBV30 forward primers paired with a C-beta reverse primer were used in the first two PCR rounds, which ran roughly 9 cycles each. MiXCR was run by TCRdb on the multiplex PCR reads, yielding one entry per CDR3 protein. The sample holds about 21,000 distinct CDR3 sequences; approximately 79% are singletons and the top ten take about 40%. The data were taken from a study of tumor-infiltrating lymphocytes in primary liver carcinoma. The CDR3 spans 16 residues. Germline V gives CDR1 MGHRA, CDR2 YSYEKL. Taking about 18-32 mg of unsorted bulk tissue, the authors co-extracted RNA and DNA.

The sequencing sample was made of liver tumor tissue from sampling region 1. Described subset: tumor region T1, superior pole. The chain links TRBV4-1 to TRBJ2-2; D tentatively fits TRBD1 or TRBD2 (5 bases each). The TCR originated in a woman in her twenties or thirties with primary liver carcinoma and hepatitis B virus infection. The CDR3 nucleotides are TGTGCTAGCAGCCAATGCAGGGCATTCGACACCGGGGAGCTGTTTTTT. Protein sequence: CASSQCRAFDTGELFF.